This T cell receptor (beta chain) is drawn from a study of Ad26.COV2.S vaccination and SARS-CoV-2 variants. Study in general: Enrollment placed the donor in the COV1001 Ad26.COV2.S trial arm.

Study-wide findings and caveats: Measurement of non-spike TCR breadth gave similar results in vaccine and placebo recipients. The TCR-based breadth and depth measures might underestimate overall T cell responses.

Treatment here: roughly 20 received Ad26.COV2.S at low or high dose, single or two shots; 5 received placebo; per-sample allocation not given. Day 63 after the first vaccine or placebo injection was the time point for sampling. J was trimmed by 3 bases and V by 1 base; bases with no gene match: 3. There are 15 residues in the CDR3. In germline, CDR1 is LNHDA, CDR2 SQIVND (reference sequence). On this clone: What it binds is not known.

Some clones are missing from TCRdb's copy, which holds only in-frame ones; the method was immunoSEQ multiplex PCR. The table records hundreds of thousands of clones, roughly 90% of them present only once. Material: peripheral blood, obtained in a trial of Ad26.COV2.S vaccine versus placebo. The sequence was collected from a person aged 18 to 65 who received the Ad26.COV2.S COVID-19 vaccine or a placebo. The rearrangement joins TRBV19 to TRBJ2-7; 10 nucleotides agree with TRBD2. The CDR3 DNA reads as TGTGCCAGTAGTATAGGCAGCGGGAGGGTCTACGAGCAGTACTTC. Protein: CASSIGSGRVYEQYF.